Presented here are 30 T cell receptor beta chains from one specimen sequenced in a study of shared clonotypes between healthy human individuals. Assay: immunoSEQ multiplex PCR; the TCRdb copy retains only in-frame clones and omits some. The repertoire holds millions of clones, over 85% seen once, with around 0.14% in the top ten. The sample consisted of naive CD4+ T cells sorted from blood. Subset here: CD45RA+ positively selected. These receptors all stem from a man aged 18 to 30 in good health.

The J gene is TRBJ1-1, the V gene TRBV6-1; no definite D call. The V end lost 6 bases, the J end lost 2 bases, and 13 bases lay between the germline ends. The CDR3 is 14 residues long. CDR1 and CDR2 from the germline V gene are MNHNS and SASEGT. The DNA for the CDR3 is TGTGCCAGCAGGGTTGAGGTTATTAACACTGAAGCTTTCTTT. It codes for CASRVEVINTEAFF.

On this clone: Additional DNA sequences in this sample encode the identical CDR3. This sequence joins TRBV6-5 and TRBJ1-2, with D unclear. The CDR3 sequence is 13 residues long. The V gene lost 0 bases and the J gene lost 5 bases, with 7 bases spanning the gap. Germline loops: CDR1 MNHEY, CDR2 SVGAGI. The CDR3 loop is CASSYSTVYGYTF. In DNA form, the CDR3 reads TGTGCCAGCAGTTACTCGACCGTTTATGGCTACACCTTC.

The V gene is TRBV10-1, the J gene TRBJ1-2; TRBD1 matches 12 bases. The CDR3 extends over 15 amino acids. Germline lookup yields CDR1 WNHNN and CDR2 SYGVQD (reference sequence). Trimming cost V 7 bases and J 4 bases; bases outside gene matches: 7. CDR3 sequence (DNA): TGCGCCAGCAAAGGGGACAGGGGGCTTTTCTATGGCTACACCTTC. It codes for CASKGDRGLFYGYTF.

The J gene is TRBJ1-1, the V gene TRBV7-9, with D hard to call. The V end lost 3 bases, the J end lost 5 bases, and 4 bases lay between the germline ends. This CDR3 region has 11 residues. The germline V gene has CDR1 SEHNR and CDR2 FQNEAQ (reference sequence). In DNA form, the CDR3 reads TGTGCCAGCAGCTTCGGGACTGAAGCTTTCTTT. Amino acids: CASSFGTEAFF.

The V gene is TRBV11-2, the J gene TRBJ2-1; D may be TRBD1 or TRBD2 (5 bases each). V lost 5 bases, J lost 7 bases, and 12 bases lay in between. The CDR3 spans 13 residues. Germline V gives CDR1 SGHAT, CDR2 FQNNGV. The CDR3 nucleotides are TGTGCCAGCAGCCACGACTGGGGGAATGAGCAGTTCTTC. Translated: CASSHDWGNEQFF.

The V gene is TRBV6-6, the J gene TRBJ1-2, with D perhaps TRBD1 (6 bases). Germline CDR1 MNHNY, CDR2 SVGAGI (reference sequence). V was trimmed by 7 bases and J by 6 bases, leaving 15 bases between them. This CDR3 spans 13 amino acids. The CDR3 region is CASTIEGDNGYTF. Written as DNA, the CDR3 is TGTGCCAGCACCATCGAGGGGGATAATGGCTACACCTTC.

Here the CDR3 reads CASSSGLAGRSRELFF. CDR3 bases: TGTGCCAGCAGCTCGGGACTAGCGGGCCGGTCCCGGGAGCTGTTTTTT. This chain joins TRBV7-2 and TRBJ2-2; 12 bases are a match to TRBD2. The length of the CDR3 is 16 residues. Trimming cost V 4 bases and J 9 bases; bases outside gene matches: 9. The germline V gene encodes CDR1 SGHTA and CDR2 FQGNSA.

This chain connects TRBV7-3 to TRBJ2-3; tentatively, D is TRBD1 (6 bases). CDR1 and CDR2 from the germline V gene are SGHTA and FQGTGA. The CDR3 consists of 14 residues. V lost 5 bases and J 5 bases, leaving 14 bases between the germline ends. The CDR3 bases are TGTGCCAGCAGCCCCCGCAGGGGAAGAGATACGCAGTATTTT. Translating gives CASSPRRGRDTQYF.

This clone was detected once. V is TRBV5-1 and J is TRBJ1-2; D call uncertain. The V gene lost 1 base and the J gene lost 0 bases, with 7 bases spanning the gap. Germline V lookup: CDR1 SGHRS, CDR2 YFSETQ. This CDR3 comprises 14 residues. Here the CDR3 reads CASSLKPANYGYTF. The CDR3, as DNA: TGCGCCAGCAGCTTGAAACCGGCTAACTATGGCTACACCTTC.

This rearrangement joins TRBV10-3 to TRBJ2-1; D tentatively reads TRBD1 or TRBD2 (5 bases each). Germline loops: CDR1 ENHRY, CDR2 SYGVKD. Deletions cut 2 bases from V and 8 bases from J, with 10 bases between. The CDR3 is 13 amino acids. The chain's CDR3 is CAISERGRDEQFF. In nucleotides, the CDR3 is TGTGCCATCAGTGAGAGGGGACGGGATGAGCAGTTCTTC.

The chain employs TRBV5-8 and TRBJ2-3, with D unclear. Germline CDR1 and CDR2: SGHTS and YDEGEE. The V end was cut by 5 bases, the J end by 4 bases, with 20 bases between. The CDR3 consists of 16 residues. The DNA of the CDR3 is TGTGCCAGCAGTATTTGGGTGACGGATGGGGCAGATACGCAGTATTTT. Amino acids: CASSIWVTDGADTQYF.

The CDR3 loop reads CASSPREGMRTQYF. As DNA, the CDR3 is TGTGCCAGCAGCCCACGAGAGGGGATGAGGACCCAGTACTTC. The chain is built from TRBV7-8 and TRBJ2-5; D could derive from TRBD1 or TRBD2 (5 bases each). The germline V gene has CDR1 SGHVS and CDR2 FQNEAQ. The CDR3 sequence is 14 residues long. Deletions cut 5 bases from V and 7 bases from J, with 17 bases between.

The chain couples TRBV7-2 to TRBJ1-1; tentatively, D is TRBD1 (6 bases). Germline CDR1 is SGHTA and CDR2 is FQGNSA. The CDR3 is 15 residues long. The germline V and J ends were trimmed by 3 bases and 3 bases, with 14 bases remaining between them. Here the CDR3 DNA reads TGTGCCAGCAGCTTGTTTTCAGGGGCAGACACTGAAGCTTTCTTT. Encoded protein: CASSLFSGADTEAFF.

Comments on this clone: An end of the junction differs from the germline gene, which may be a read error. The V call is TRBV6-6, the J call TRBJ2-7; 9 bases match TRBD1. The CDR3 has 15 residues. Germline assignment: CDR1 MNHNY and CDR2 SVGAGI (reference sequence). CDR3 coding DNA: TGTGCCATCAGTGGAAAGGGACAGGGAGCCTACGAGCAGTACTTC. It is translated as CAISGKGQGAYEQYF.

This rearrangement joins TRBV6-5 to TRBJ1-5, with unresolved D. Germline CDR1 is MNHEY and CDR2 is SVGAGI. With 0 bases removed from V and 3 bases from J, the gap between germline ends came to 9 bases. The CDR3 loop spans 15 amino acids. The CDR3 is CASSYSMDYNQPQHF. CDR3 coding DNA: TGTGCCAGCAGTTACTCGATGGACTACAATCAGCCCCAGCATTTT.

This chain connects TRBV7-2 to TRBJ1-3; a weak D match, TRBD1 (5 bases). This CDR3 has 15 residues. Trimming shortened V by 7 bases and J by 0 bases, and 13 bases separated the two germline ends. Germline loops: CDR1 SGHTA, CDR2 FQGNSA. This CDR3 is CASTLQALSGNTIYF. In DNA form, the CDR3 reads TGTGCCAGCACCCTACAGGCGCTCTCTGGAAACACCATATATTTT.

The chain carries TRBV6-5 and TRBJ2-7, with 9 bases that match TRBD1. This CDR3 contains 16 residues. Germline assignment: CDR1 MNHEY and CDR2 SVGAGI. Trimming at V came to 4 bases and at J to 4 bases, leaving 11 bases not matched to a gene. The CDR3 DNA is TGTGCCAGCAGTTTGGGTCGGGGGACAGGGTCTTACGAGCAGTACTTC. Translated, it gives CASSLGRGTGSYEQYF.

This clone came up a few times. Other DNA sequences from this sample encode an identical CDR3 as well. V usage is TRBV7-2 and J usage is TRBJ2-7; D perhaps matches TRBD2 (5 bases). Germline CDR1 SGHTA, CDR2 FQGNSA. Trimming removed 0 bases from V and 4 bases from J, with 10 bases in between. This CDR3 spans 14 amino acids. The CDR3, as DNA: TGTGCCAGCAGCTTAGCACCGGGGAGTTACGAGCAGTACTTC. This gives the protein CASSLAPGSYEQYF.

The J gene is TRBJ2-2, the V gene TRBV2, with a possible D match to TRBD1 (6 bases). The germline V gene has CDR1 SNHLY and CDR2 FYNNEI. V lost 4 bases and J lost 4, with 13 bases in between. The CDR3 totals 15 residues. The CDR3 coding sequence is TGTGCCAGCAGTGCGACAGGCTTATCCACCGGGGAGCTGTTTTTT. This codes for CASSATGLSTGELFF.

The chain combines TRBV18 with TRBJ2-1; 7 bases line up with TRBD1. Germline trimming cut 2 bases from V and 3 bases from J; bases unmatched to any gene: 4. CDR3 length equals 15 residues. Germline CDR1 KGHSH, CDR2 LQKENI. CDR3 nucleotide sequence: TGTGCCAGCTCACCAATTGGGACAGACTACAATGAGCAGTTCTTC. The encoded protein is CASSPIGTDYNEQFF.

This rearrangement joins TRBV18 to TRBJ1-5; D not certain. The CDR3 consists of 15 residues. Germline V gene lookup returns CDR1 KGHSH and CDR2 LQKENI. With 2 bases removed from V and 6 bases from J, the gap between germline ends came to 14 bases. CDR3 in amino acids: CASSPSEGSRQPQHF. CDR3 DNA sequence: TGTGCCAGCTCACCATCGGAGGGCAGTCGTCAGCCCCAGCATTTT.

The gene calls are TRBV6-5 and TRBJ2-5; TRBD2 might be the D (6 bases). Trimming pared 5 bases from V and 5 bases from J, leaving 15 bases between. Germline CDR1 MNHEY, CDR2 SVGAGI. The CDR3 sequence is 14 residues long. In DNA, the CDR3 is TGTGCCAGCAGTCCCCTGGGCGGGGCGGAGACCCAGTACTTC. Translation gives CASSPLGGAETQYF.

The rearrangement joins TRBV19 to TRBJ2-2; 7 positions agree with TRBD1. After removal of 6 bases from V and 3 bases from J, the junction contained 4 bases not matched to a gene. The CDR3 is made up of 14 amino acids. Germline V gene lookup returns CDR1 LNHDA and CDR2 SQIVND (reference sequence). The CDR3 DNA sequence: TGTGCCAGTAGGTGGACAGGCGACACCGGGGAGCTGTTTTTT. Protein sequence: CASRWTGDTGELFF.

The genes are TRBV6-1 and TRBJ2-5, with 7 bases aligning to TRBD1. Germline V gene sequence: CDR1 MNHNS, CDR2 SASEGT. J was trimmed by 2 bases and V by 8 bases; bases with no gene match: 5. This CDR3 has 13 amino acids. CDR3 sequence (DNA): TGTGCCAGCCGGGGACAGCGACAAGAGACCCAGTACTTC. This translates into CASRGQRQETQYF.

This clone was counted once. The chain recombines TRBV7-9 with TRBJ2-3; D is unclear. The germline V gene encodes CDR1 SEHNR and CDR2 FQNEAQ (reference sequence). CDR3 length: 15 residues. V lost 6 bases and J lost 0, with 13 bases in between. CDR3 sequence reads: CASSLTSSSTDTQYF. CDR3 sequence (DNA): TGTGCCAGCAGTCTTACATCCTCTAGCACAGATACGCAGTATTTT.

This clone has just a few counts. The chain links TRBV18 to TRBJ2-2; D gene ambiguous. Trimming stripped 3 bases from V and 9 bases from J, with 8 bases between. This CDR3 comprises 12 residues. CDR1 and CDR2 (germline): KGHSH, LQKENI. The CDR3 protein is CASSPARRELFF. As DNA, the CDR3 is TGTGCCAGCTCACCGGCAAGGAGGGAGCTGTTTTTT.

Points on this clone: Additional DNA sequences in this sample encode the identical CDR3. The CDR3 DNA reads TGTGCCAGCAGTAGACAGGGTGGCACCGGGGAGCTGTTTTTT. Amino acid sequence: CASSRQGGTGELFF. The chain uses TRBV6-5 and TRBJ2-2; TRBD1 aligns across 7 bases. There are 14 residues in the CDR3. Germline CDR1 reads MNHEY; CDR2 reads SVGAGI. V shed 5 bases, J shed 4 bases, and the junction held 4 bases outside the gene matches.

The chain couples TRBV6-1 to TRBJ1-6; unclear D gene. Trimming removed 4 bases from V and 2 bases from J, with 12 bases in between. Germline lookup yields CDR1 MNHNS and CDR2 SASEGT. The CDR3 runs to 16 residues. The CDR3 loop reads CASSGFWGAYNSPLHF. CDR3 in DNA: TGTGCCAGCAGTGGATTCTGGGGTGCCTATAATTCACCCCTCCACTTT.

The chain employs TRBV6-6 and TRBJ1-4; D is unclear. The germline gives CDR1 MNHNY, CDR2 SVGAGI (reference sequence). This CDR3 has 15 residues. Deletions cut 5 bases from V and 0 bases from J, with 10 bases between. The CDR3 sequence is CASSLSQATNEKLFF. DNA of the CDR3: TGTGCCAGCAGTCTTAGTCAGGCAACTAATGAAAAACTGTTTTTT.

The chain's CDR3 is CASSQDYPSDNYGYTF. The CDR3 DNA follows: TGCGCCAGCAGCCAAGACTACCCAAGCGACAACTATGGCTACACCTTC. The chain couples TRBV4-1 to TRBJ1-2; no definite D call. Trimming took off 0 bases at V and 2 bases at J, with 13 bases between the two ends. This CDR3 spans 16 amino acids. In germline, CDR1 is MGHRA, CDR2 YSYEKL.